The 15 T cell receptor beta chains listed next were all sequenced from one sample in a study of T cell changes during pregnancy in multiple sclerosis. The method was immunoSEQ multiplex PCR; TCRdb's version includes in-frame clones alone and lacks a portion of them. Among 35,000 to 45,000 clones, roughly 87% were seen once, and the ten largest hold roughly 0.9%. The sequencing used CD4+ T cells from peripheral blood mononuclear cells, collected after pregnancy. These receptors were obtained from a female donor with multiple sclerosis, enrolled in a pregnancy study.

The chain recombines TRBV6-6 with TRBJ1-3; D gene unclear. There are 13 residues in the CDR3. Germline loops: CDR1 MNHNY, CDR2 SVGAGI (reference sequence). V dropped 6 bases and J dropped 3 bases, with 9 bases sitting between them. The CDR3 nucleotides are TGTGCCAGCAGGTCAACAAGTGGAAACACCATATATTTT. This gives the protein CASRSTSGNTIYF.

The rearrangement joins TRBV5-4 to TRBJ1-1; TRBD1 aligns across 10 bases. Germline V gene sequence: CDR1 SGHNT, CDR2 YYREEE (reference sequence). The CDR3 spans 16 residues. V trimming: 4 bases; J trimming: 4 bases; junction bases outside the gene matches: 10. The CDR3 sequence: CASSPGTGAHGTEAFF. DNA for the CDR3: TGTGCCAGCAGCCCGGGGACAGGGGCACACGGCACTGAAGCTTTCTTT.

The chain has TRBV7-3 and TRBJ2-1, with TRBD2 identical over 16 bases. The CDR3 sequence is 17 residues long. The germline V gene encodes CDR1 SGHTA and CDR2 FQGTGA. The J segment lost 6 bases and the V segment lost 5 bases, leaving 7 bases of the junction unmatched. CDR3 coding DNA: TGTGCCAGCAGCCCTAAGGGGACTAGCGGGGGGGGCAATGAGCAGTTCTTC. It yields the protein CASSPKGTSGGGNEQFF.

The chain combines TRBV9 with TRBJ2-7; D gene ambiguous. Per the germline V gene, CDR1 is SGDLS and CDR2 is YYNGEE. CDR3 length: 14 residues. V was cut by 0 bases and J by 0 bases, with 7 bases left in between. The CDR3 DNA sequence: TGTGCCAGCAGCGTAGACAGCCGCTCCTACGAGCAGTACTTC. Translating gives CASSVDSRSYEQYF.

This CDR3 reads CASSLIGGGSDTQYF. The CDR3 nucleotides are TGTGCCAGTAGCCTTATCGGGGGTGGGTCAGATACGCAGTATTTT. This rearrangement joins TRBV19 to TRBJ2-3; maybe TRBD2 (6 bases). The CDR3 has 15 residues. Germline CDR1 is LNHDA and CDR2 is SQIVND (reference sequence). V was clipped by 6 bases and J by 4 bases, with 17 bases between them.

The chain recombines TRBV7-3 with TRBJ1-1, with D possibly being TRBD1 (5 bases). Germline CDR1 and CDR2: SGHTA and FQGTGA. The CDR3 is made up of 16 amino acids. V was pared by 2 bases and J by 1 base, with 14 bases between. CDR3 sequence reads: CASSLLGGERNTEAFF. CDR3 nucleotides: TGTGCCAGCAGCTTACTTGGGGGGGAAAGGAACACTGAAGCTTTCTTT.

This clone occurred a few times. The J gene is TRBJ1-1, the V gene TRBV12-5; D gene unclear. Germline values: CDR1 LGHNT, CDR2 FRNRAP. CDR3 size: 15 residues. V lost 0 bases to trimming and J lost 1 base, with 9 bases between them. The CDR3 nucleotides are TGTGCTAGTGGTTTGGTACTAGGGCGGAACACTGAAGCTTTCTTT. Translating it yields CASGLVLGRNTEAFF.

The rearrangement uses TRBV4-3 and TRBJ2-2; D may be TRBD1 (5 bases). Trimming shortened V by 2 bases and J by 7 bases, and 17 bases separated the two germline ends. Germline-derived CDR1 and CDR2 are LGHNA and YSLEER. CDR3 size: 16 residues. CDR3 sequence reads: CASSQLGVTSGGELFF. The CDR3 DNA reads TGCGCCAGCAGCCAATTAGGGGTGACGAGTGGCGGGGAGCTGTTTTTT.

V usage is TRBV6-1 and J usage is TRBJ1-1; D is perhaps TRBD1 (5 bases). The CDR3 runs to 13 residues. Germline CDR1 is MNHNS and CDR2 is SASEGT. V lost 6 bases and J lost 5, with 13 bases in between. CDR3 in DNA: TGTGCCAGCAGGTACGGGGGGGGAACTGAAGCTTTCTTT. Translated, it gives CASRYGGGTEAFF.

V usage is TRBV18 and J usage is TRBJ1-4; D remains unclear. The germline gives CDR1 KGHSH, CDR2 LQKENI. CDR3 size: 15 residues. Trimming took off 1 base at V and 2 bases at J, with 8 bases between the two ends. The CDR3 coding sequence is TGTGCCAGCTCACCACGGGCAGGCACTAATGAAAAACTGTTTTTT. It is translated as CASSPRAGTNEKLFF.

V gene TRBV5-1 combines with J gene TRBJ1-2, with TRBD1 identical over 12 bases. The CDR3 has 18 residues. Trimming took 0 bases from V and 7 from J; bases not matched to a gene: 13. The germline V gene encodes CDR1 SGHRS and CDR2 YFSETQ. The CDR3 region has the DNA TGCGCCAGCAGCTTGGGAAACCCACGGGACAGGGGGCATATTGGCTACACCTTC. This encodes CASSLGNPRDRGHIGYTF.

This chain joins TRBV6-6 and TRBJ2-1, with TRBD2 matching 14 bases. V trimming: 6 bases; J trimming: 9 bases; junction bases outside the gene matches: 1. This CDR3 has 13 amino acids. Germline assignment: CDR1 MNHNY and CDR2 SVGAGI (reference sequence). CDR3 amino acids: CASRGTSGGEQFF. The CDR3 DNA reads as TGTGCCAGCAGGGGGACTAGCGGGGGTGAGCAGTTCTTC.

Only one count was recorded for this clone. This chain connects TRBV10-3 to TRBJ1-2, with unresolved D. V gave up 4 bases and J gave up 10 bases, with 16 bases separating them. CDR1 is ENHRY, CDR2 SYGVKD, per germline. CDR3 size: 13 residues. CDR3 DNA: TGTGCCATCAGTGGGATGGCGGTGAACCACTACACCTTC. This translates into CAISGMAVNHYTF.

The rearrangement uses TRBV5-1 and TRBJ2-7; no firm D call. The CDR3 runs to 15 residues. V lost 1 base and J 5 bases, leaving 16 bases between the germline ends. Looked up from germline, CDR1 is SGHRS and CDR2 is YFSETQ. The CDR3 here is CASSLISVPRDEQYF. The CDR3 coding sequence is TGCGCCAGCAGCTTGATCAGCGTCCCCCGGGACGAGCAGTACTTC.

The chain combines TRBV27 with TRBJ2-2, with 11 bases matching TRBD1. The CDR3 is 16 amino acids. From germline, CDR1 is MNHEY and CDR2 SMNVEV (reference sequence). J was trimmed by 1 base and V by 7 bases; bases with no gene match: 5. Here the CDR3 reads CASTSDRGLNTGELFF. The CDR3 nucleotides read TGTGCCAGCACCTCGGACAGGGGGCTGAACACCGGGGAGCTGTTTTTT.